The clone carrying this T cell receptor beta chain was counted a few times. Antigen: not known. This CDR3 has 15 amino acids. Germline loops: CDR1 MNHEY, CDR2 SMNVEV (reference sequence). After removal of 7 bases from V and 7 bases from J, the junction contained 15 bases not matched to a gene. These data originate in a study of T cells after yellow fever vaccination. Study observations and caveats: A faster peak, day 5 versus 15, was reached by the weaker secondary response.

Via MiXCR, TCRdb re-called the 5' RACE reads, giving one row per CDR3 protein. The table shows some 600,000 distinct CDR3 sequences, with roughly an eighth occurring only once. The chain links TRBV27 to TRBJ1-2; TRBD1 agrees at 7 bases. The input for sequencing was PBMCs, taken on the day of the yellow fever booster vaccination. This receptor was taken from a man aged 25-45 years who received the YFV17D yellow fever vaccine. CDR3: CASKPLQGGGFGYTF. DNA for the CDR3: TGTGCCAGCAAACCGCTCCAGGGGGGTGGTTTTGGCTACACCTTC.